The sequence of this T cell receptor (beta chain) was determined in a study of CD4+ T cells in melanoma. General study findings and limits: Neoantigen-specific CD4+ T cells in melanoma reportedly had diverse differentiation states.

From germline, CDR1 is SGHDT and CDR2 YYEEEE. The CDR3 loop spans 13 amino acids. V was shortened by 0 bases and J by 7 bases, with 5 bases between the two germline ends. TCRdb's table, derived via immunoSEQ multiplex PCR, lists solely in-frame clones and lacks some. Altogether fewer than 150,000 clones are present, 80% to 95% being singletons, with the ten largest covering 1.5%. For this clone: The antigen is undetermined.

This clonotype originated in a human donor with melanoma. J is TRBJ1-6 and V is TRBV5-6; D gene unclear. The CDR3 is CASSLDVNSPLHF. The CDR3 coding sequence is TGTGCCAGCAGCTTGGACGTAAATTCACCCCTCCACTTT. The whole variable domain, filled in from reference TRBV5-6 and TRBJ1-6, reads DAGVTQSPTHLIKTRGQQVTLRCSPKSGHDTVSWYQQALGQGPQFIFQYYEEEERQRGNFPDRFSGHQFPNYSSELNVNALLLGDSALYLCASSLDVNSPLHFGNGTRLTVT.